A selection of T cell receptor beta chains follows, all from one sample in a study of Ad26.COV2.S vaccination and SARS-CoV-2 variants. Clones were sequenced by immunoSEQ multiplex PCR, and TCRdb holds only the in-frame ones, with some missing. The sample includes approximately 340,000 clones, 80% to 90% of them seen just once. The sequences come from peripheral blood, collected in a trial of Ad26.COV2.S vaccine versus placebo. The receptors here all came from a person between 18 and 60 years old who received the Ad26.COV2.S COVID-19 vaccine or a placebo. CDR3s include the opening cysteine and the closing phenylalanine or tryptophan. D genes are given only for firm matches. Not every row has a clone size; where given, it reads once, few, many or a size class.

>TRBJ2-3|TRBV29-1|.|TRBD1
CSIPGQPTDTQYF
TGCAGCATCCCGGGACAGCCCACAGATACGCAGTATTTT
>TRBJ2-7|TRBV3-1/TRBV3-2|.|.
CASSQGTAAYEQYF
TGTGCCAGCAGCCAAGGGACAGCTGCCTACGAGCAGTACTTC
>TRBJ2-1|TRBV5-1|.|.
CASSQDHSTADEQFF
TGCGCCAGCAGCCAGGATCACTCTACAGCCGATGAGCAGTTCTTC
>TRBJ2-7|TRBV19|.|.
CASSIAHAYEQYF
TGTGCCAGTAGTATCGCACACGCCTACGAGCAGTACTTC
>TRBJ2-5|TRBV24-1|.|.
CATSAVGGFYETQYF
TGTGCCACCAGTGCTGTCGGCGGGTTTTATGAGACCCAGTACTTC
>TRBJ1-6|TRBV5-1|.|TRBD1
CASSLQGQGDSPLHF
TGCGCCAGCAGCCTCCAGGGACAGGGGGATTCACCCCTCCACTTT
>TRBJ2-1|TRBV10-3|.|.
CAISDPQSGGNEQFF
TGTGCCATCAGTGATCCCCAATCCGGTGGCAATGAGCAGTTCTTC
>TRBJ2-7|TRBV7-8|.|.
CASSLDRLLYEQYF
TGTGCCAGCAGCTTAGACAGGTTACTCTACGAGCAGTACTTC
>TRBJ2-7|TRBV15|.|.
CATSGGLPGSYEQYF
TGTGCCACCAGCGGAGGACTTCCCGGCTCCTACGAGCAGTACTTC
>TRBJ2-6|TRBV5-1|.|.
CASSSGGSGANVLTF
TGCGCCAGCAGTTCCGGGGGCTCTGGGGCCAACGTCCTGACTTTC
>TRBJ2-3|TRBV5-4|.|.
CASSPGVDTQYF
TGTGCCAGCAGCCCCGGGGTTGATACGCAGTATTTT
>TRBJ2-7|TRBV18|.|.
CASSREQVPSGEQYF
TGTGCCAGCTCACGGGAGCAGGTGCCCTCTGGTGAGCAGTACTTC
>TRBJ1-6|TRBV3-1/TRBV3-2|.|.
CASSQDQEEGRGSPLHF
TGTGCCAGCAGCCAAGATCAGGAGGAGGGTAGAGGTTCACCCCTCCACTTT
>TRBJ2-3|TRBV6-8|.|TRBD2
CAKTGLAGPNYPTDTQYF
TGTGCCAAAACCGGACTAGCGGGACCTAATTACCCCACAGATACGCAGTATTTT
>TRBJ1-1|TRBV3-1/TRBV3-2|.|.
CASSQGGSTPAAFF
TGTGCCAGCAGCCAAGGGGGAAGCACCCCTGCGGCTTTCTTT
>TRBJ2-7|TRBV4-1|.|.
CASSQPRTAYTPYEQYF
TGCGCCAGCAGCCAACCCCGGACCGCGTATACACCCTACGAGCAGTACTTC
>TRBJ1-2|TRBV25-1|.|.
CASSESGEGYDGYTF
TGTGCCAGCAGTGAATCGGGTGAAGGCTATGATGGCTACACCTTC
>TRBJ2-5|TRBV10-3|.|.
CAISRSGEGAQYF
TGTGCCATCAGTAGGTCTGGGGAAGGGGCCCAGTACTTC
>TRBJ2-5|TRBV5-6|.|.
CASSLGGWTVQETQYF
TGTGCCAGCAGCTTGGGCGGGTGGACAGTCCAAGAGACCCAGTACTTC
>TRBJ2-5|TRBV14|.|.
CASSQGRSTQETQYF
TGTGCCAGCAGCCAAGGTCGCTCAACACAAGAGACCCAGTACTTC
>TRBJ2-7|TRBV5-4|many|TRBD2
CASKLAGGSYEQYF
TGTGCCAGCAAACTAGCGGGAGGGTCCTACGAGCAGTACTTC
>TRBJ2-7|TRBV11-2|.|.
CASSLDWSGTVGF
TGTGCCAGCAGCTTAGATTGGTCAGGGACGGTGGGCTTC
>TRBJ1-4|TRBV10-3|.|.
CAISESRVINEKLFF
TGTGCCATCAGTGAGTCACGAGTCATTAATGAAAAACTGTTTTTT
>TRBJ2-1|TRBV4-3|.|TRBD2
CASSLMIGTSGDYEQFF
TGCGCCAGCAGCCTGATGATAGGGACTAGCGGGGATTATGAGCAGTTCTTC
>TRBJ2-7|TRBV6-5|.|.
CATRHYEQYF
TGTGCCACGAGACATTACGAGCAGTACTTC
>TRBJ1-2|TRBV5-4|few|.
CASSSTAFYGYTF
TGTGCCAGCAGCTCGACAGCTTTCTATGGCTACACCTTC
>TRBJ1-1|TRBV18|.|.
CASSRGDTEAFF
TGTGCCAGCTCCCGGGGTGACACTGAAGCTTTCTTT
>TRBJ2-4|TRBV19|.|TRBD2
CASRSAGVGPRVYF
TGTGCCAGTAGATCAGCGGGAGTGGGGCCTAGGGTGTACTTC
>TRBJ1-2|TRBV15|.|.
CATSRGGDLGYTF
TGTGCCACCAGCAGAGGTGGGGATCTGGGCTACACCTTC
>TRBJ2-1|TRBV9|.|.
CASSVGGGGRNEQFF
TGTGCCAGCAGCGTTGGGGGCGGGGGTCGGAATGAGCAGTTCTTC
>TRBJ1-2|TRBV6-2/TRBV6-3|.|.
CASSMGQNYGYTF
TGTGCCAGCAGTATGGGACAAAACTATGGCTACACCTTC
>TRBJ2-3|TRBV5-4|.|TRBD2
CASSASGVTDTQYF
TGTGCCAGCAGCGCGAGCGGGGTCACAGATACGCAGTATTTT
>TRBJ1-2|TRBV10-2|.|TRBD1
CASGDSGYTF
TGCGCCAGCGGGGACAGCGGCTACACCTTC